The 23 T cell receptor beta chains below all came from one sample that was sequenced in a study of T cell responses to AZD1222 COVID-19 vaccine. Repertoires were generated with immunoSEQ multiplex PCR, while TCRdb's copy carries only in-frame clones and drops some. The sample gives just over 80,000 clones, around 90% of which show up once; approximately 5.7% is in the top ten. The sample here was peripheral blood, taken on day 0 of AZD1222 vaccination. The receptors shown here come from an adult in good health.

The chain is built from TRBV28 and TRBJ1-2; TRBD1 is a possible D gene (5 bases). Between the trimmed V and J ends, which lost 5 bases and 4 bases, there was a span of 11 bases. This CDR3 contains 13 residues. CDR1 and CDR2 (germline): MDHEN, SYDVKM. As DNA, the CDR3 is TGTGCCAGCAGTATTCAGGGTCCCTATGGCTACACCTTC. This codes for CASSIQGPYGYTF.

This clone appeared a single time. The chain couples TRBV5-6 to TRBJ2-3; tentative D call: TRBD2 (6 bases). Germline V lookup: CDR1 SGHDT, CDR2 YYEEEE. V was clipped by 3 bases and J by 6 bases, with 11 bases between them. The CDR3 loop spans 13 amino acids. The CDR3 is CASSYTSLDTQYF. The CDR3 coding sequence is TGTGCCAGCAGCTACACTAGCCTGGATACGCAGTATTTT.

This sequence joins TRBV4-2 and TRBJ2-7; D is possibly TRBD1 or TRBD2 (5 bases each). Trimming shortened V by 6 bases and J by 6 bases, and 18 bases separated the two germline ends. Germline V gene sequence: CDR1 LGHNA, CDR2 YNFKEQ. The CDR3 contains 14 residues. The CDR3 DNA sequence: TGTGCCAGCAGTCTCTCAGGAACTGGGGGCGAGCAGTACTTC. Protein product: CASSLSGTGGEQYF.

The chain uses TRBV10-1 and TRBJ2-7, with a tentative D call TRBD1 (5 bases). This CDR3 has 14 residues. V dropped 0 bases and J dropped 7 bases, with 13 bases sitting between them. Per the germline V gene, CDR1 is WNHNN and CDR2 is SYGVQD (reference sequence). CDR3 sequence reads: CASSESIQGQEQYF. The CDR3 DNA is TGCGCCAGCAGTGAGTCGATCCAGGGTCAAGAGCAGTACTTC.

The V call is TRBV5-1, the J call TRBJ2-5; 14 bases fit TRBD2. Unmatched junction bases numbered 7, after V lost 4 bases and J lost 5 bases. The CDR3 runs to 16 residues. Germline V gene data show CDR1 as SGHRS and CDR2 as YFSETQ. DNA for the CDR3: TGCGCCAGCAGCCCGGGACTAGCGGGGGTATGGGAGACCCAGTACTTC. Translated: CASSPGLAGVWETQYF.

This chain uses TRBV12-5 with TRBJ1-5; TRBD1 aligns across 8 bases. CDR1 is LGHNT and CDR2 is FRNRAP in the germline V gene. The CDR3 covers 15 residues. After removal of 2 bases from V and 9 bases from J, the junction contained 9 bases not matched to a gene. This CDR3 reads CASGLFPGGEGPQHF. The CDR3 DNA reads TGTGCTAGTGGTTTGTTTCCAGGGGGCGAGGGGCCCCAGCATTTT.

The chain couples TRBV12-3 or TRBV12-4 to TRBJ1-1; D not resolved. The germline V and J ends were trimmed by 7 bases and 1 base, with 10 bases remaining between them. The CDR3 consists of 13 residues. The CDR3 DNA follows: TGTGCCAGCACCCTTACATCGAACACTGAAGCTTTCTTT. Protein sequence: CASTLTSNTEAFF.

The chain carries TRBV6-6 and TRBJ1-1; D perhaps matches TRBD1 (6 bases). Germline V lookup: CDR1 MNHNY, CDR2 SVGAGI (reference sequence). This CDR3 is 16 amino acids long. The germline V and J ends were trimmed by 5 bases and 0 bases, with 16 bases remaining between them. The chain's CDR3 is CASSRGGGGVNTEAFF. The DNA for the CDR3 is TGTGCCAGCAGTCGAGGGGGGGGAGGGGTGAACACTGAAGCTTTCTTT.

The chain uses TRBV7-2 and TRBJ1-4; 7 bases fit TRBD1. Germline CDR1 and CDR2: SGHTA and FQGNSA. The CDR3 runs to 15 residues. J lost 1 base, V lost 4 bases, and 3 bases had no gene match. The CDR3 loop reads CASSSRQGTNEKLFF. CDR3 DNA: TGTGCCAGCAGCTCTCGACAGGGAACTAATGAAAAACTGTTTTTT.

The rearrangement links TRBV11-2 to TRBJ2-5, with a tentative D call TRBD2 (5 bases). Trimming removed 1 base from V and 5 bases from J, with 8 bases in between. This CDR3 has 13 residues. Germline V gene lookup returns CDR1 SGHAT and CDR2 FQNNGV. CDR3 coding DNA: TGTGCCAGCAGCTTAGCTAGCTCGGAGACCCAGTACTTC. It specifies CASSLASSETQYF.

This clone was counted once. The CDR3 reads CASSRGTSGGSYEQYF. The CDR3 DNA follows: TGTGCCAGCAGCCGGGGGACTAGCGGGGGCTCCTACGAGCAGTACTTC. The chain uses TRBV5-4 and TRBJ2-7; TRBD2 agrees at 14 bases. This CDR3 has 16 amino acids. V shed 4 bases, J shed 0 bases, and the junction held 3 bases outside the gene matches. In germline, CDR1 is SGHNT, CDR2 YYREEE (reference sequence).

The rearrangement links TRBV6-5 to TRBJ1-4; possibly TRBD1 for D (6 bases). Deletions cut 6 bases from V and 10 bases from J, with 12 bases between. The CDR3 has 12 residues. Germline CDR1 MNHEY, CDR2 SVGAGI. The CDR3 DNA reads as TGTGCCAGCAGCTTCCAGGGGAGAAAACTGTTTTTT. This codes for CASSFQGRKLFF.

CDR3 in DNA: TGTGCCATCAGTTCGGGTGATCTCGGCTACACCTTC. It yields the protein CAISSGDLGYTF. The V gene is TRBV10-3, the J gene TRBJ1-2; D unresolved. This CDR3 spans 12 amino acids. Germline V CDR1 and CDR2: ENHRY, SYGVKD. The ends were cut back, 5 bases at V and 8 bases at J, with 12 bases in the middle.

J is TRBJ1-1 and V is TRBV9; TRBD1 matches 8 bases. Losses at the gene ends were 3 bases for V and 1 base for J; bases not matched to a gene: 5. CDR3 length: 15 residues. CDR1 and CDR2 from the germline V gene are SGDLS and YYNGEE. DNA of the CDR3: TGTGCCAGCAGCGAGATCGGGACAGGGAACACTGAAGCTTTCTTT. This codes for CASSEIGTGNTEAFF.

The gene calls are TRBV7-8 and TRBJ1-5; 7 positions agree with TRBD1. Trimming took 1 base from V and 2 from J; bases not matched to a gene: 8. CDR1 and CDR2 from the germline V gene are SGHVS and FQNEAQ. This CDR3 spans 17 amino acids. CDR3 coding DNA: TGTGCCAGCAGCTTAGGACAGGGCGGGTACGGCAATCAGCCCCAGCATTTT. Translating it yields CASSLGQGGYGNQPQHF.

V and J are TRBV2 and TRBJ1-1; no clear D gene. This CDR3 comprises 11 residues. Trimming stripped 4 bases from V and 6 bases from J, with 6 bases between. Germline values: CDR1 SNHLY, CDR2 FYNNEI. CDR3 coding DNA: TGTGCCAGCAGTGTACGGGCTGAAGCTTTCTTT. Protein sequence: CASSVRAEAFF.

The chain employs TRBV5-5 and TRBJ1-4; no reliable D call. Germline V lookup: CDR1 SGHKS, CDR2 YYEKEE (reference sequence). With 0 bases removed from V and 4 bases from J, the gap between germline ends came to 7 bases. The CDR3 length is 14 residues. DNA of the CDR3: TGTGCCAGCAGCTTGGCTCCGGGTAATGAAAAACTGTTTTTT. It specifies CASSLAPGNEKLFF.

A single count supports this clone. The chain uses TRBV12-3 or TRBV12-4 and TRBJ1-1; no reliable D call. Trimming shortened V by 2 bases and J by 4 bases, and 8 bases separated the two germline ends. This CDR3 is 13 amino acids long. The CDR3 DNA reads TGTGCCAGCAGTTTAAGGTGGGGCACTGAAGCTTTCTTT. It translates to CASSLRWGTEAFF.

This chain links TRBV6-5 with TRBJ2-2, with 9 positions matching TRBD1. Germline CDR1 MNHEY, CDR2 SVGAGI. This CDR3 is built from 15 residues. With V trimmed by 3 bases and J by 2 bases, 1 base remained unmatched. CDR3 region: CASSYTGGNTGELFF. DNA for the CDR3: TGTGCCAGCAGTTATACAGGGGGCAACACCGGGGAGCTGTTTTTT.

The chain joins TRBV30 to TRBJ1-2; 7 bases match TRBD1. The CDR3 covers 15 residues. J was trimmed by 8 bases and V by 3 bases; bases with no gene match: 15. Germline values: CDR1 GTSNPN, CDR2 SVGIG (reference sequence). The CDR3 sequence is CAWSQLPGQPRGYTF. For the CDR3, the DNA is TGTGCCTGGAGCCAACTTCCGGGACAGCCTAGGGGCTACACCTTC.

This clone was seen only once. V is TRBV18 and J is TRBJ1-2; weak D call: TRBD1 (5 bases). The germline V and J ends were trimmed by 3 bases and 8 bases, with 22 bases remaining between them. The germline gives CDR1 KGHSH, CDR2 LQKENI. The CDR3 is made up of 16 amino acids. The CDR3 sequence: CASSPPNSGAERGYTF. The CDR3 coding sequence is TGTGCCAGCTCACCGCCCAATTCCGGGGCCGAAAGGGGCTACACCTTC.

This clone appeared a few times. The CDR3 DNA is TGTGCCACTTCGCAGGGTAACTATGGCTACACCTTC. The encoded protein is CATSQGNYGYTF. This chain connects TRBV7-9 to TRBJ1-2; D may be TRBD1 (5 bases). CDR1 and CDR2 (germline): SEHNR, FQNEAQ (reference sequence). V lost 10 bases and J 1 base, leaving 10 bases between the germline ends. The CDR3 spans 12 residues.

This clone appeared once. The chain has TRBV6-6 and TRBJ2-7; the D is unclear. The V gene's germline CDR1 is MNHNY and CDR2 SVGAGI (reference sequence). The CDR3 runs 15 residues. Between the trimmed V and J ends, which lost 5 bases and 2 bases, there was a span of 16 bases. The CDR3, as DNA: TGTGCCAGCAGTCCCTCAAGGCAGTATACCTACGAGCAGTACTTC. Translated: CASSPSRQYTYEQYF.